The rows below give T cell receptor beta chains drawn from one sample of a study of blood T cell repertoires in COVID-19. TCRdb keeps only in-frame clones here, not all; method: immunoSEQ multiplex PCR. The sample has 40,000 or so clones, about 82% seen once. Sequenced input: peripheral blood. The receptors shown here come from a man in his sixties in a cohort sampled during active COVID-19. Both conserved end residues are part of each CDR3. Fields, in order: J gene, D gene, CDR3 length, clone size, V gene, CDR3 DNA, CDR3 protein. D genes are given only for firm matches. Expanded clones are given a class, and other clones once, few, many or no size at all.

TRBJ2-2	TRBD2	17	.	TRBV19	TGTGCCAGTAGACCCCGGGCCTGGTTTGCGGGAGAGGGGGAGCTGTTTTTT	CASRPRAWFAGEGELFF
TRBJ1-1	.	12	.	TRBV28	TGTGCCAGCAGCCGCGCCGGCACTGAAGCTTTCTTT	CASSRAGTEAFF
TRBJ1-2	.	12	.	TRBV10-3	TGTGCCATCAGTGAAGGGGAATATGGCTACACCTTC	CAISEGEYGYTF
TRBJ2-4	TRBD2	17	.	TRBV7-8	TGTGCCAGCAGCTTTGGGATGGGGGGGTCAGCCAAAAACATTCAGTACTTC	CASSFGMGGSAKNIQYF
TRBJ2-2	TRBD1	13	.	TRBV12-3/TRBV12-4	TGTGCCAGCTGGACAGGGGGGATCGGGGAGCTGTTTTTT	CASWTGGIGELFF
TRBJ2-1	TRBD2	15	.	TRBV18	TGTGCCAGCTCACCGGGACTAGCGGGGGTGGATGAGCAGTTCTTC	CASSPGLAGVDEQFF
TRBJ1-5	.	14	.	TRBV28	TGTGCCAGCAGCCAGGACCCAGCGGGGCAGCCCCAGCATTTT	CASSQDPAGQPQHF
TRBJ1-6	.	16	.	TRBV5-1	TGCGCCAGCAGCGCCGCCGGGGGATCCTATAATTCACCCCTCCACTTT	CASSAAGGSYNSPLHF
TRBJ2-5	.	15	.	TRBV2	TGTGCCAGCAGTGAAGACGTCCGACGGGGGGAGACCCAGTACTTC	CASSEDVRRGETQYF
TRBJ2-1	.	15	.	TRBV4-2	TGTGCCAGCAGCCAAGCATCGAGCAGGGAAAATGAGCAGTTCTTC	CASSQASSRENEQFF
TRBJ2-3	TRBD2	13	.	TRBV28	TGTGCCAGCAGTGGGGGAGGGCGAGACACGCAGTATTTT	CASSGGGRDTQYF
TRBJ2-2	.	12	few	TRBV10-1	TGCGCCAGCAGTGAGCCCACCGGGAAGCTGTTTTTT	CASSEPTGKLFF